This TCR beta chain was retrieved from a study of T cell responses to AZD1222 COVID-19 vaccine. V dropped 5 bases and J dropped 8 bases, with 12 bases sitting between them. Germline V CDR1 and CDR2: PRHDT, FYEKMQ (reference sequence). The CDR3 spans 12 residues. This table comes from immunoSEQ multiplex PCR, and its TCRdb copy is limited to in-frame clones, with some not included. The data show about 140,000 clones, with 89% seen just once and approximately 3.1% held by the top ten. This chain uses TRBV13 with TRBJ1-2; tentatively, D is TRBD1 (5 bases). The material was peripheral blood, obtained on day 0 of AZD1222 vaccination. The source of this sequence is an adult in good health. Here the CDR3 DNA reads TGTGCCAGCAGCAGAGGGGATTCCGGCTACACCTTC. Its protein is CASSRGDSGYTF. Variable domain in full (rest from reference TRBV13 and TRBJ1-2): AAGVIQSPRHLIKEKRETATLKCYPIPRHDTVYWYQQGPGQDPQFLISFYEKMQSDKGSIPDRFSAQQFSDYHSELNMSSLELGDSALYFCASSRGDSGYTFGSGTRLTVV.